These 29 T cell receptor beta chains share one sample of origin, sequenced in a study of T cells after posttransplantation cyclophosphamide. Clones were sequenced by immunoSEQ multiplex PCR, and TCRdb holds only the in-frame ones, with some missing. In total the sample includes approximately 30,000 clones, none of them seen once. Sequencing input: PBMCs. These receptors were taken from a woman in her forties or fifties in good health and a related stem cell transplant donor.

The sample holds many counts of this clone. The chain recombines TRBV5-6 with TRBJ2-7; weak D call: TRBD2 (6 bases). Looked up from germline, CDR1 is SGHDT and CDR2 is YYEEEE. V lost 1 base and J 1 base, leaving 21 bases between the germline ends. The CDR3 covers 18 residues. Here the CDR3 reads CASSLFRGVGRYSYEQYF. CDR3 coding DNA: TGTGCCAGCAGCTTGTTCCGGGGTGTCGGGAGATATTCCTACGAGCAGTACTTC. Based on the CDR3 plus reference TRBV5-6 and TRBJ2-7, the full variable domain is DAGVTQSPTHLIKTRGQQVTLRCSPKSGHDTVSWYQQALGQGPQFIFQYYEEEERQRGNFPDRFSGHQFPNYSSELNVNALLLGDSALYLCASSLFRGVGRYSYEQYFGPGTRLTVT.

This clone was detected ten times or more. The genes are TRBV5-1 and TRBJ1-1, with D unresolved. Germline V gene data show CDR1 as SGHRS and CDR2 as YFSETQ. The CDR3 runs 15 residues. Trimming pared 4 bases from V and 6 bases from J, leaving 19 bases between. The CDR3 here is CASSTRGVGLSEAFF. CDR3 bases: TGCGCCAGCAGCACCCGCGGGGTGGGGTTGTCTGAAGCTTTCTTT.

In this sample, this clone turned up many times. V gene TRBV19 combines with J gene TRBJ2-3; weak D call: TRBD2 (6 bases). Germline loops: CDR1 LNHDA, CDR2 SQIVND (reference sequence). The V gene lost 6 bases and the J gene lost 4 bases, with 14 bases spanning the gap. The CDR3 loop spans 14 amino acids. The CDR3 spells CASRPGRDSDTQYF. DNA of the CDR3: TGTGCCAGTAGGCCCGGCAGGGACTCAGATACGCAGTATTTT.

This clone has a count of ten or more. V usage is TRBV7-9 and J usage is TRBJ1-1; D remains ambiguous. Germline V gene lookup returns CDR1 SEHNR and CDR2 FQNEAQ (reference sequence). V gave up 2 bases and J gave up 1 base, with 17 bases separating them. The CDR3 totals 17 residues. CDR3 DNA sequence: TGTGCCAGCAGCTTACTCGGCGGGAAGCCTTCGAACACTGAAGCTTTCTTT. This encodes CASSLLGGKPSNTEAFF. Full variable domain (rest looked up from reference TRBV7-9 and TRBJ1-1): DTGVSQNPRHKITKRGQNVTFRCDPISEHNRLYWYRQTLGQGPEFLTYFQNEAQLEKSRLLSDRFSAERPKGSFSTLEIQRTEQGDSAMYLCASSLLGGKPSNTEAFFGQGTRLTVV.

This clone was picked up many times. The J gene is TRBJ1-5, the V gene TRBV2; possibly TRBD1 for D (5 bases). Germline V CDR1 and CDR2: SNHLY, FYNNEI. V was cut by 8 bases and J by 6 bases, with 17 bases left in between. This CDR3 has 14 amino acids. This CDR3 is CASSGEGITQPQHF. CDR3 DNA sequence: TGTGCCAGCTCTGGGGAGGGGATAACTCAGCCCCAGCATTTT.

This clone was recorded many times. CDR3 loop: CASSRQRGQYYTIYF. The CDR3 coding sequence is TGTGCCAGCAGCCGCCAGAGGGGGCAGTATTACACCATATATTTT. The rearrangement links TRBV28 to TRBJ1-3, with 7 bases lining up with TRBD1. Germline loops: CDR1 MDHEN, CDR2 SYDVKM. This CDR3 spans 15 amino acids. After removal of 6 bases from V and 8 bases from J, the junction contained 13 bases not matched to a gene.

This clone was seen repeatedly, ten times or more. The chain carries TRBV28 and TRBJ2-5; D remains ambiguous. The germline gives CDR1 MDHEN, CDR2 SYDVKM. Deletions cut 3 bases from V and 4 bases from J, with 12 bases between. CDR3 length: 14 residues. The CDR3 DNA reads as TGTGCCAGCAGTTTGTATACCAGACTAGAGACCCAGTACTTC. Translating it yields CASSLYTRLETQYF.

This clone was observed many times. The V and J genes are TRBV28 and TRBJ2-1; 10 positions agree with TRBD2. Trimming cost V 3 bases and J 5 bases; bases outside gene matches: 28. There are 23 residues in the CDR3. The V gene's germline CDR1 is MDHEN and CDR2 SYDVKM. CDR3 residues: CASSLGGRTFSLGSLAGDNEQFF. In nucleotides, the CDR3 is TGTGCCAGCAGTTTGGGAGGCAGGACATTCTCATTGGGAAGTCTAGCGGGAGACAATGAGCAGTTCTTC.

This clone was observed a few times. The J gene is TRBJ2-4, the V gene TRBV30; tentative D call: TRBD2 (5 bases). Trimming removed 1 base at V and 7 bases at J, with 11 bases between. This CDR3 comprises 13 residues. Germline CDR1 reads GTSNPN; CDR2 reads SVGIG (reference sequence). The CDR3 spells CAWSGGPGNIQYF. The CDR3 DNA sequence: TGTGCCTGGAGTGGCGGTCCGGGGAACATTCAGTACTTC.

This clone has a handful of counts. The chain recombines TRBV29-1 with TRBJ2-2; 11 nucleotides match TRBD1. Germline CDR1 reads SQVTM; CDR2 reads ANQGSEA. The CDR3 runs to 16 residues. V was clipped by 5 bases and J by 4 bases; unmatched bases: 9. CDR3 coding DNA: TGCAGCGTTACCGGGACAGGGGGATTGAGCACCGGGGAGCTGTTTTTT. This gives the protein CSVTGTGGLSTGELFF.

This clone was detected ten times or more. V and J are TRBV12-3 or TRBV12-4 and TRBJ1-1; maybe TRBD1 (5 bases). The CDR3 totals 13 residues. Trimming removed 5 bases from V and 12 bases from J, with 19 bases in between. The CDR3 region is CASSGIREGRTFF. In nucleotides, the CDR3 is TGTGCCAGCAGTGGGATCAGGGAGGGTCGAACTTTCTTT.

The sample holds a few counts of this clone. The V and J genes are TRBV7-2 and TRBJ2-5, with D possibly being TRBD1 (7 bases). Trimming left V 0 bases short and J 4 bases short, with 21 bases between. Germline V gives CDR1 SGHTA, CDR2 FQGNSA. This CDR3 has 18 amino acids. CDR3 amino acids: CASSLAPGQGGARETQYF. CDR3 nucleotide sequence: TGTGCCAGCAGCTTAGCGCCAGGCCAGGGGGGCGCTCGAGAGACCCAGTACTTC.

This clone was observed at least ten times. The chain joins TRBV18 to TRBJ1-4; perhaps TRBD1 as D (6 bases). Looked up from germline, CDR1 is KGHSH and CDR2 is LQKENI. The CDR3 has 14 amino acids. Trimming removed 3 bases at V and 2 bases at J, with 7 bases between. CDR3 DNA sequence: TGTGCCAGCTCACCCACAGGGACTAATGAAAAACTGTTTTTT. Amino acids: CASSPTGTNEKLFF.

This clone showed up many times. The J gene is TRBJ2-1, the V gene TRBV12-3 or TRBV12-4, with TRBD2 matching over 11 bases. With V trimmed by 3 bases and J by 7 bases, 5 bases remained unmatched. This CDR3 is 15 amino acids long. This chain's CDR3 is CASSFRTSGRNEQFF. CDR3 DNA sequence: TGTGCCAGCAGTTTCCGAACTAGCGGGAGAAATGAGCAGTTCTTC.

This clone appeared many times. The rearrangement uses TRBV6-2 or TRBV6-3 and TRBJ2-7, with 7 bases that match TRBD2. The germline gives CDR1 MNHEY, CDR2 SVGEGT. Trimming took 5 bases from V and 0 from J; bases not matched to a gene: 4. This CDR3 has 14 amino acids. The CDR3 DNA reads TGTGCCAGCAGTCATGGCGGGAGCTCCTACGAGCAGTACTTC. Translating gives CASSHGGSSYEQYF.

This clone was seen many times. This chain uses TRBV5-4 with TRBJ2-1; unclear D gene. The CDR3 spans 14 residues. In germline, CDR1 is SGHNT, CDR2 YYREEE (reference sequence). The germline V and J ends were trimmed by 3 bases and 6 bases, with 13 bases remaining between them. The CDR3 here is CASSSGENINEQFF. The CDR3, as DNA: TGTGCCAGCAGCTCTGGTGAAAACATCAATGAGCAGTTCTTC.

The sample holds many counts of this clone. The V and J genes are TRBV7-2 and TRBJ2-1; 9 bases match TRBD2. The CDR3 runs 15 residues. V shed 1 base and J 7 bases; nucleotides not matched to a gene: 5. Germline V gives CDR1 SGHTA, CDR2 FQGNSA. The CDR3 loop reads CASSLVAGVGNEQFF. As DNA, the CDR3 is TGTGCCAGCAGCTTAGTAGCGGGAGTCGGGAATGAGCAGTTCTTC.

The CDR3 DNA follows: TGTGCCAGCAGCTTATCGGGGACTAACTATGGCTACACCTTC. As protein: CASSLSGTNYGYTF. V gene TRBV11-2 combines with J gene TRBJ1-2; the D is unclear. Deletions cut 2 bases from V and 0 bases from J, with 7 bases between. Germline values: CDR1 SGHAT, CDR2 FQNNGV. This CDR3 spans 14 amino acids.

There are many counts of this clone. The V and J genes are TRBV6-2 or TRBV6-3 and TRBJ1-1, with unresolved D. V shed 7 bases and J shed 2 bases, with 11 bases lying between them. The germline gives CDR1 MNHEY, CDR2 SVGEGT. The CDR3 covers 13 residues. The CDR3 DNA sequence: TGTGCCAGCACGTTTAAGGCTAACACTGAAGCTTTCTTT. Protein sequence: CASTFKANTEAFF.

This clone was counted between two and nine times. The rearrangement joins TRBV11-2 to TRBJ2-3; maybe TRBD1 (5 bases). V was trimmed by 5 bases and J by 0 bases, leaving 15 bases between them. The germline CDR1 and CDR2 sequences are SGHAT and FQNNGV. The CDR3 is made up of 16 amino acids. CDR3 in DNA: TGTGCCAGCAGCAGCTTTGACAGACTGAGCACAGATACGCAGTATTTT. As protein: CASSSFDRLSTDTQYF.

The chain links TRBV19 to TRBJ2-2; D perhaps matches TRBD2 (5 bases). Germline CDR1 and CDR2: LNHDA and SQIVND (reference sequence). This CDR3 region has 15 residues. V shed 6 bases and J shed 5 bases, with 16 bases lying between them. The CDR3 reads CASSQALSGTGELFF. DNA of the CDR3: TGTGCCAGTAGCCAAGCTCTATCGGGGACCGGGGAGCTGTTTTTT.

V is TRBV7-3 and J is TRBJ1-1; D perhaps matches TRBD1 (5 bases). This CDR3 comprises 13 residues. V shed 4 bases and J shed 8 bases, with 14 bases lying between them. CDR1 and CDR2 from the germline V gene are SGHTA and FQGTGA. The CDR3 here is CASSSSWGLEAFF. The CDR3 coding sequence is TGTGCCAGCAGCTCCTCCTGGGGCCTAGAAGCTTTCTTT.

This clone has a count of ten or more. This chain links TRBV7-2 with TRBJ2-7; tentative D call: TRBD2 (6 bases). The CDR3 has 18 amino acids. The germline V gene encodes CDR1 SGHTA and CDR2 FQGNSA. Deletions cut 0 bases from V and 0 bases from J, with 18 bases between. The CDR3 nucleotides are TGTGCCAGCAGCTTAGCCCCCCGGGGTAGCGGCCGCTCCTACGAGCAGTACTTC. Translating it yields CASSLAPRGSGRSYEQYF. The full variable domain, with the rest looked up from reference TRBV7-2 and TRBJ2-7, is GAGVSQSPSNKVTEKGKDVELRCDPISGHTALYWYRQSLGQGLEFLIYFQGNSAPDKSGLPSDRFSAERTGGSVSTLTIQRTQQEDSAVYLCASSLAPRGSGRSYEQYFGPGTRLTVT.

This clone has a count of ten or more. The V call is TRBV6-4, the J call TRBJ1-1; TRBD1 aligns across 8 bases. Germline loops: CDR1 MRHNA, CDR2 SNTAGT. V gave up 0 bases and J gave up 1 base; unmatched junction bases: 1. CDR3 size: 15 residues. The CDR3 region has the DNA TGTGCCAGCAGTGACTCAGGGACAGGGAACACTGAAGCTTTCTTT. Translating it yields CASSDSGTGNTEAFF.

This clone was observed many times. The CDR3 reads CASREGGHYGYTF. The CDR3 nucleotides are TGTGCCAGCAGGGAGGGGGGGCACTATGGCTACACCTTC. The V call is TRBV27, the J call TRBJ1-2; tentatively, D is TRBD1 (6 bases). V was cut by 6 bases and J by 3 bases, with 11 bases left in between. The length of the CDR3 is 13 residues. Per the germline V gene, CDR1 is MNHEY and CDR2 is SMNVEV (reference sequence).

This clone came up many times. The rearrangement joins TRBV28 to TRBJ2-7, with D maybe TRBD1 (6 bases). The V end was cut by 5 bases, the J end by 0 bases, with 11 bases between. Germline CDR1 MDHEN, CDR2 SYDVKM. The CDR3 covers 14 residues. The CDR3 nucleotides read TGTGCCAGCAGTCCTACAGGGAGCTCCTACGAGCAGTACTTC. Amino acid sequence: CASSPTGSSYEQYF. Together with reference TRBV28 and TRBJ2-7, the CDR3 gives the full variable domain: DVKVTQSSRYLVKRTGEKVFLECVQDMDHENMFWYRQDPGLGLRLIYFSYDVKMKEKGDIPEGYSVSREKKERFSLILESASTNQTSMYLCASSPTGSSYEQYFGPGTRLTVT.

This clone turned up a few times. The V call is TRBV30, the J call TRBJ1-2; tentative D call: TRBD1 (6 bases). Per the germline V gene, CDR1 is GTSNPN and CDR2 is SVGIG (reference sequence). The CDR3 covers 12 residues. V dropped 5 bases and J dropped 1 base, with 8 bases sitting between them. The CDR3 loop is CAWADSNYGYTF. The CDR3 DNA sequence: TGTGCCTGGGCGGACAGTAACTATGGCTACACCTTC.

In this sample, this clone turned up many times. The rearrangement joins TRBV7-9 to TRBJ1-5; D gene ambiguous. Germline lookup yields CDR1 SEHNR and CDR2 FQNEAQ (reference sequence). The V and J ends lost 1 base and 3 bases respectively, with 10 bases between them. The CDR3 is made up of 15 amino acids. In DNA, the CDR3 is TGTGCCAGCAGCTTAGGTGGCGCGGACAATCAGCCCCAGCATTTT. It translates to CASSLGGADNQPQHF.

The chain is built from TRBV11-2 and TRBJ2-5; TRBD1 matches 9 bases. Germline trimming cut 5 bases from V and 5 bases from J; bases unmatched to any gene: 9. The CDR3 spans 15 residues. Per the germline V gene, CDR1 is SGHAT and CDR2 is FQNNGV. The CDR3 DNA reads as TGTGCCAGCAGCCCCCGGACAGGGGACGCTGAGACCCAGTACTTC. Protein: CASSPRTGDAETQYF.